The entry below describes one TCR beta chain. Its matching antigen is unknown. The data are from a study of shared clonotypes between healthy human individuals. Study conclusions and caveats: Rarefaction analysis demonstrated incomplete sorted-subset sequencing notwithstanding large depth. Few donors limited the genetic and exposure-history diversity represented. Across a few donors, naive CD4 shared 5% to 6.5%, naive CD8 more than 3%, memory CD4 about 2.5%, memory CD8 0.4% to 0.5%.

Methods used by the authors: Owing to the provision of junction-only sequences devoid of quality scores by immunoSEQ, filtering differed. Assay used: immunoSEQ multiplex PCR; TCRdb lists only in-frame clones, some missing. D and trimming come from the DNA, and the V and J calls and clone size come from that table. The top ten clones hold over 1.5% of a sample with 2 million to 2.5 million clones, more than 85% of them seen once. Positively selected for CCR7, the CD45RO-negative cells used as naive CD8 cells excluded terminally differentiated effector memory CD45RA+ cells. Sequenced material: naive CD8+ T cells from PBMCs. The receptor's source is a young man in good health. Some clones in this sample may be carry-over from other donors' samples.

CDR3 protein: CASSIDRGSTEAFF. The DNA for the CDR3 is TGTGCCAGCAGTATCGACAGGGGTTCGACTGAAGCTTTCTTT. The chain joins TRBV27 to TRBJ1-1, with 8 positions matching TRBD1. CDR1 and CDR2 from the germline V gene are MNHEY and SMNVEV (reference sequence). CDR3 size: 14 residues. V was pared by 5 bases and J by 5 bases, with 7 bases of the junction left unmatched.